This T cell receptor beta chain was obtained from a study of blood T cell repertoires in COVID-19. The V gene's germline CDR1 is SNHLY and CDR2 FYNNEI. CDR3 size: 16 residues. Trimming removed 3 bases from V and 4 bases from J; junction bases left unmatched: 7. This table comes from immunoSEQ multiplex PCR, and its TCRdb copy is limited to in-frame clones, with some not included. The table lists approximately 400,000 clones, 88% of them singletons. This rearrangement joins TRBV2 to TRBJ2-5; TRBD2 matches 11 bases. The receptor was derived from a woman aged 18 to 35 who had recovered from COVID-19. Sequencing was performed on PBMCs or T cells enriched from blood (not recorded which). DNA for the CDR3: TGTGCCAGCAGTGACAGTGGGCTAGCGGGGGGAGAGACCCAGTACTTC. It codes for CASSDSGLAGGETQYF.